The 26 T cell receptor beta chains presented below share a single source sample, sequenced in a study of T-cell memory formation after mild COVID-19. A single record per CDR3 protein comes from TCRdb applying MiXCR to the 5' RACE reads. Among 360,000 or so distinct CDR3 sequences listed, 25% to 30% were seen once. The sample was PBMCs or a T cell subset sorted from them (not recorded which). The receptors stem from an adult woman who had mild COVID-19 (a few samples of this study predate the infection). Cell type and time point are not known.

This clonotype was found a few times. J is TRBJ2-1 and V is TRBV6-2 or TRBV6-3; 9 bases are shared with TRBD2. Germline V gene data show CDR1 as MNHEY and CDR2 as SVGEGT. V trimming: 4 bases; J trimming: 12 bases; junction bases outside the gene matches: 7. The CDR3 loop spans 13 amino acids. CDR3 DNA sequence: TGTGCCAGCAGTTCTCTAGCGGGAACTGGGCAGTTCTTC. This sequence encodes CASSSLAGTGQFF.

This clonotype was observed a few times. The chain is built from TRBV7-9 and TRBJ2-1; 7 bases align to TRBD2. The CDR3 runs 13 residues. Unmatched junction bases numbered 9, after V lost 2 bases and J lost 14 bases. Germline V CDR1 and CDR2: SEHNR, FQNEAQ (reference sequence). CDR3 sequence reads: CASSLSETSPKFF. The CDR3 DNA reads as TGTGCCAGCAGCTTAAGTGAGACTAGCCCTAAGTTCTTC.

In this sample, this clonotype turned up a few times. The gene calls are TRBV9 and TRBJ2-7; 7 nucleotides line up with TRBD2. Germline V gives CDR1 SGDLS, CDR2 YYNGEE. The CDR3 covers 14 residues. With 3 bases clipped from V and 3 bases from J, the junction kept 6 bases outside the gene matches. CDR3 region: CASSASGKVYEQYF. The CDR3 DNA reads as TGTGCCAGCAGCGCAAGCGGGAAGGTCTACGAGCAGTACTTC.

This clonotype was observed a handful of times. V is TRBV25-1 and J is TRBJ2-2, with D possibly matching TRBD1 (5 bases). CDR3 length equals 16 residues. Germline V lookup: CDR1 MGHDK, CDR2 SYGVNS. Trimming cost V 6 bases and J 1 base, with 15 bases left between them. CDR3 amino acids: CASRAYRLGNTGELFF. The CDR3 DNA reads TGTGCCAGCAGGGCCTACAGGCTAGGGAACACCGGGGAGCTGTTTTTT. Using reference TRBV25-1 and TRBJ2-2 for the parts outside the CDR3, the full variable domain is EADIYQTPRYLVIGTGKKITLECSQTMGHDKMYWYQQDPGMELHLIHYSYGVNSTEKGDLSSESTVSRIRTEHFPLTLESARPSHTSQYLCASRAYRLGNTGELFFGEGSRLTVL.

The rearrangement uses TRBV6-2 or TRBV6-3 and TRBJ2-1, with TRBD1 identical over 9 bases. CDR3 size: 16 residues. Germline-derived CDR1 and CDR2 are MNHEY and SVGEGT. The ends lost 5 bases at V and 5 bases at J; junction bases unmatched: 10. The CDR3 spells CASSETGGIYHNEQFF. The CDR3 DNA reads TGTGCCAGCAGTGAAACAGGGGGCATTTACCACAATGAGCAGTTCTTC.

The chain is built from TRBV4-3 and TRBJ1-1, with 8 bases fitting TRBD1. Germline lookup yields CDR1 LGHNA and CDR2 YSLEER. The trim removed 2 bases at V and 4 bases at J, leaving 6 bases unmatched. This CDR3 has 15 amino acids. The CDR3 region is CASSQLTGGATEAFF. The CDR3 region has the DNA TGCGCCAGCAGCCAACTCACAGGGGGTGCCACTGAAGCTTTCTTT.

This clonotype was observed a handful of times. The chain combines TRBV7-6 with TRBJ2-5; 10 bases fit TRBD1. Germline V lookup: CDR1 SGHVS, CDR2 FNYEAQ. Trimming removed 7 bases from V and 5 bases from J; junction bases left unmatched: 7. The CDR3 has 14 residues. The CDR3 nucleotides read TGTGCCAGCACTTCGGGACAGGGGCTGGAGACCCAGTACTTC. Translated, it gives CASTSGQGLETQYF. Using reference TRBV7-6 and TRBJ2-5 for the parts outside the CDR3, the full variable domain is GAGVSQSPRYKVTKRGQDVALRCDPISGHVSLYWYRQALGQGPEFLTYFNYEAQQDKSGLPNDRFSAERPEGSISTLTIQRTEQRDSAMYRCASTSGQGLETQYFGPGTRLLVL.

This clonotype came up a few times. The chain recombines TRBV6-5 with TRBJ2-7, with D tentatively TRBD2 (5 bases). The V end lost 6 bases, the J end lost 6 bases, and 18 bases lay between the germline ends. Germline-derived CDR1 and CDR2 are MNHEY and SVGAGI. The CDR3 is 14 residues long. The CDR3 DNA is TGTGCCAGCAGAACGGAGGCCTTGTGGCGCGAGCAGTACTTC. It is translated as CASRTEALWREQYF.

This clonotype was detected only a few times. This sequence joins TRBV4-1 and TRBJ2-7; possibly TRBD1 for D (6 bases). This CDR3 is built from 14 residues. Trimming left V 1 base short and J 3 bases short, with 10 bases between. CDR1 and CDR2 (germline): MGHRA, YSYEKL. The DNA of the CDR3 is TGCGCCAGCAGCCAAGTCAACAGGGACTACGAGCAGTACTTC. Protein: CASSQVNRDYEQYF.

DNA of the CDR3: TGCGCCAGCAGCTTAGCCCCTAGCGGCCTCTTAGATACGCAGTATTTT. This translates into CASSLAPSGLLDTQYF. The chain couples TRBV5-1 to TRBJ2-3, with 7 nucleotides matching TRBD2. The CDR3 consists of 16 residues. Germline CDR1 SGHRS, CDR2 YFSETQ. The V gene end was trimmed by 2 bases and the J gene end by 5 bases; junction bases not matched to a gene: 11.

The V gene is TRBV9, the J gene TRBJ2-7; 9 nucleotides agree with TRBD1. Germline CDR1 SGDLS, CDR2 YYNGEE. The CDR3 is 15 amino acids. V lost 3 bases to trimming and J lost 6 bases; unmatched junction nucleotides: 10. The CDR3 DNA reads as TGTGCCAGCAGCGCTACGGGACAGGGAAGGGGCGAGCAGTACTTC. Translating gives CASSATGQGRGEQYF. The entire variable domain, with the rest obtained from reference TRBV9 and TRBJ2-7, is as follows: DSGVTQTPKHLITATGQRVTLRCSPRSGDLSVYWYQQSLDQGLQFLIQYYNGEERAKGNILERFSAQQFPDLHSELNLSSLELGDSALYFCASSATGQGRGEQYFGPGTRLTVT.

The gene calls are TRBV12-3 or TRBV12-4 and TRBJ2-1; weak D call: TRBD2 (6 bases). The CDR3 has 15 amino acids. Trimming left V 7 bases short and J 7 bases short, with 20 bases between. The CDR3 sequence: CASNPLGAGMNEQFF. The CDR3, as DNA: TGTGCCAGCAATCCTCTCGGAGCGGGCATGAATGAGCAGTTCTTC.

This clonotype was counted only a few times. This chain links TRBV9 with TRBJ2-4; D gene unclear. In germline, CDR1 is SGDLS, CDR2 YYNGEE. Trimming pared 8 bases from V and 1 base from J, leaving 10 bases between. This CDR3 spans 13 amino acids. CDR3 DNA sequence: TGTGCCAGATCTTTCTTTGCCAAAAACATTCAGTACTTC. Protein sequence: CARSFFAKNIQYF. Using reference TRBV9 and TRBJ2-4 for the parts outside the CDR3, the full variable domain is DSGVTQTPKHLITATGQRVTLRCSPRSGDLSVYWYQQSLDQGLQFLIQYYNGEERAKGNILERFSAQQFPDLHSELNLSSLELGDSALYFCARSFFAKNIQYFGAGTRLSVL.

This chain uses TRBV7-9 with TRBJ2-1; D gene uncertain. The CDR3 spans 11 residues. From germline, CDR1 is SEHNR and CDR2 FQNEAQ (reference sequence). Trimming removed 5 bases from V and 13 bases from J, with 12 bases in between. CDR3 region: CASSLGDPQFF. The CDR3 DNA is TGTGCCAGCAGCCTTGGAGACCCCCAGTTCTTC.

In its sample, this clonotype was seen a few times. The rearrangement links TRBV6-5 to TRBJ2-7, with D unresolved. Germline V gives CDR1 MNHEY, CDR2 SVGAGI. CDR3 size: 13 residues. The V and J ends lost 1 base and 3 bases respectively, with 7 bases between them. CDR3 sequence: CASSYFQYYEQYF. The CDR3 nucleotides read TGTGCCAGCAGTTACTTCCAGTACTACGAGCAGTACTTC.

This chain uses TRBV5-4 with TRBJ2-2; 13 bases map to TRBD2. Looked up from germline, CDR1 is SGHNT and CDR2 is YYREEE (reference sequence). The CDR3 is 16 amino acids. J was trimmed by 6 bases and V by 3 bases; bases with no gene match: 5. CDR3 in DNA: TGTGCCAGCAGCTCGGGACTAGCGGGAAAGGCCGGGGAGCTGTTTTTT. Translation: CASSSGLAGKAGELFF.

This clonotype was picked up one time. The rearrangement joins TRBV23-1 to TRBJ2-5; D is ambiguous. TRBV23-1 carries the ORF label, with uncertain function. This CDR3 comprises 11 residues. Trimming cost V 9 bases and J 2 bases, with 7 bases left between them. The CDR3 is CARPLQETQYF. In DNA form, the CDR3 reads TGCGCCAGGCCCCTGCAAGAGACCCAGTACTTC.

This clonotype has just a few counts. The J gene is TRBJ2-7, the V gene TRBV24-1, with no clear D. Trimming shortened V by 0 bases and J by 3 bases, and 5 bases separated the two germline ends. CDR3 length equals 13 residues. Germline CDR1 reads KGHDR; CDR2 reads SFDVKD. CDR3 nucleotide sequence: TGTGCCACCAGTGATTTGATCGGCTACGAGCAGTACTTC. It translates to CATSDLIGYEQYF.

The chain has TRBV29-1 and TRBJ2-3; the match to TRBD1 covers 8 bases. The CDR3 has 14 residues. The V segment lost 3 bases and the J segment 2 bases; nucleotides outside the gene matches: 4. The germline CDR1 and CDR2 sequences are SQVTM and ANQGSEA. CDR3: CSVEGQAHTDTQYF. The CDR3, as DNA: TGCAGCGTTGAGGGACAGGCGCACACAGATACGCAGTATTTT.

CDR3 sequence reads: CASSRREDRGYTF. For the CDR3, the DNA is TGTGCCAGCAGCCGCCGAGAGGACAGGGGCTACACCTTC. V is TRBV7-9 and J is TRBJ1-2; 7 bases align to TRBD1. The junction had 8 bases not matched to a gene; V was cut back by 5 bases and J by 8 bases. The CDR3 contains 13 residues. The V gene's germline CDR1 is SEHNR and CDR2 FQNEAQ (reference sequence).

The chain is built from TRBV13 and TRBJ1-1; D perhaps matches TRBD1 (5 bases). V shed 7 bases and J shed 3 bases, with 12 bases lying between them. Looked up from germline, CDR1 is PRHDT and CDR2 is FYEKMQ (reference sequence). The CDR3 has 13 amino acids. In DNA form, the CDR3 reads TGTGCCAGCACCTCGGGGGAGCACACTGAAGCTTTCTTT. Encoded protein: CASTSGEHTEAFF.

The rearrangement joins TRBV10-3 to TRBJ1-3, with 7 bases aligning to TRBD1. Germline CDR1 is ENHRY and CDR2 is SYGVKD. The CDR3 sequence is 15 residues long. V shed 5 bases and J 1 base; nucleotides not matched to a gene: 5. The CDR3 sequence: CAISPGDSSGNTIYF. The DNA for the CDR3 is TGTGCCATCAGTCCTGGGGACAGTTCTGGAAACACCATATATTTT.

The rearrangement uses TRBV5-4 and TRBJ1-1; 9 bases fit TRBD1. The CDR3 length is 16 residues. The V gene's germline CDR1 is SGHNT and CDR2 YYREEE (reference sequence). After removal of 3 bases from V and 0 bases from J, the junction contained 6 bases not matched to a gene. CDR3 nucleotides: TGTGCCAGCAGCTCAGACAGGGACAGGGTGAACACTGAAGCTTTCTTT. Its protein product is CASSSDRDRVNTEAFF.

The chain uses TRBV25-1 and TRBJ1-6, with no clear D. The CDR3 length is 16 residues. Germline CDR1 MGHDK, CDR2 SYGVNS. V lost 2 bases to trimming and J lost 0 bases, with 8 bases between them. The CDR3 DNA sequence: TGTGCCAGCAGTGAAGGGCGGAGCTCCTATAATTCACCCCTCCACTTT. Translation: CASSEGRSSYNSPLHF.

This clonotype was seen a few times. The J gene is TRBJ2-7, the V gene TRBV29-1; D possibly corresponds to TRBD2 (6 bases). Germline V gene lookup returns CDR1 SQVTM and CDR2 ANQGSEA. V shed 0 bases and J shed 4 bases, with 10 bases lying between them. The CDR3 is 13 amino acids. In DNA, the CDR3 is TGCAGCGTTGAAGAGACGGAGGGTTACGAGCAGTACTTC. Amino acid sequence: CSVEETEGYEQYF.

CDR3 region: CASSHKKGSEQYF. CDR3 coding DNA: TGCGCCAGCAGCCACAAGAAAGGTAGCGAGCAGTACTTC. The chain joins TRBV5-1 to TRBJ2-7, with D unclear. The CDR3 is made up of 13 amino acids. V gave up 4 bases and J gave up 6 bases, with 14 bases separating them. Germline assignment: CDR1 SGHRS and CDR2 YFSETQ.